This T cell receptor beta chain was captured in a study of Ad26.COV2.S vaccination and SARS-CoV-2 variants. Across the study: Trial arm assignment for the donor was COV1001 Ad26.COV2.S. Ad26.COV2.S given intramuscularly, once or twice 56 days apart.

Here immunoSEQ multiplex PCR was the method, and the copy in TCRdb shows in-frame clones only, minus some. In the table there are 300,000 to 400,000 clones, around 87% of which are singletons. Study-wide points: The TCR breadth and depth analyses may have understated or missed part of the total T cell responses.

For this clone: Its antigen remains unidentified.

V lost 0 bases and J lost 2; bases outside the gene matches: 0. The CDR3 is 15 residues long. Per the germline V gene, CDR1 is SGHTA and CDR2 is FQGTGA. Noted treatment: about 20 received Ad26.COV2.S at low or high dose, single or two shots; 5 received placebo; per-sample allocation not given. Sampling occurred on day 63 after the first vaccine or placebo injection. Donor was an adult aged 18-55 years in Boston. The sequenced sample was peripheral blood, obtained in a trial of Ad26.COV2.S vaccine versus placebo. The rearrangement joins TRBV7-3 to TRBJ2-7; 11 bases align to TRBD1. The source of this sequence is a person between 18 and 60 years old who received the Ad26.COV2.S COVID-19 vaccine or a placebo. This CDR3 reads CASSLTGQGAYEQYF. CDR3 sequence (DNA): TGTGCCAGCAGCTTAACGGGACAGGGGGCCTACGAGCAGTACTTC. Supplemented by reference TRBV7-3 and TRBJ2-7, the full variable domain reads GAGVSQTPSNKVTEKGKYVELRCDPISGHTALYWYRQSLGQGPEFLIYFQGTGAADDSGLPNDRFFAVRPEGSVSTLKIQRTERGDSAVYLCASSLTGQGAYEQYFGPGTRLTVT.